Following are 17 T cell receptor beta chains from one sample sequenced in a study of blood T cell repertoires in COVID-19 (dated by TCRdb to the early 2020s). The library was produced with the immunoSEQ multiplex PCR assay. This is the immuneACCESS table as TCRdb keeps it, with only in-frame sequences that have V and J called. A part of the clones is gone; compared with another copy, unresolved V genes explain less than half, and the rest is unexplained. The sample table lists more than 55,000 clones, around four fifths of them with a count of one. Together, the top ten hold approximately 15% of the sample. The material sequenced was peripheral blood. The receptors were gathered from a woman between 70 and 85 years old with acute or convalescent COVID-19.

The chain recombines TRBV27 with TRBJ1-2, with D unclear. Germline V gives CDR1 MNHEY, CDR2 SMNVEV (reference sequence). The V gene lost 5 bases and the J gene lost 8 bases, with 15 bases spanning the gap. The CDR3 loop spans 13 amino acids. The CDR3 is CASSGQPAGGYTF. The CDR3 DNA reads as TGTGCCAGCAGTGGCCAGCCCGCGGGGGGCTACACCTTC.

V gene TRBV4-2 combines with J gene TRBJ2-3; D ambiguous. Germline values: CDR1 LGHNA, CDR2 YNFKEQ. This CDR3 region has 15 residues. Trimming pared 0 bases from V and 0 bases from J, leaving 7 bases between. This CDR3 reads CASSQDLLSTDTQYF. As DNA, the CDR3 is TGTGCCAGCAGCCAAGATCTCCTGAGCACAGATACGCAGTATTTT.

V and J are TRBV7-8 and TRBJ2-7; D possibly corresponds to TRBD2 (7 bases). Per the germline V gene, CDR1 is SGHVS and CDR2 is FQNEAQ. CDR3 length equals 16 residues. Deletions cut 0 bases from V and 1 base from J, with 13 bases between. The CDR3 spells CASSLAGGGGSYEQYV. The CDR3 DNA follows: TGTGCCAGCAGCTTAGCGGGGGGGGGCGGTTCCTACGAGCAGTACGTC.

The chain links TRBV30 to TRBJ1-3, with D maybe TRBD1 (6 bases). Trimming stripped 4 bases from V and 0 bases from J, with 13 bases between. Germline assignment: CDR1 GTSNPN and CDR2 SVGIG (reference sequence). The CDR3 totals 15 residues. The CDR3 sequence is CAWNWGGPSGNTIYF. Here the CDR3 DNA reads TGTGCCTGGAACTGGGGGGGGCCCTCTGGAAACACCATATATTTT.

The gene calls are TRBV7-2 and TRBJ2-3, with a tentative D call TRBD2 (7 bases). The V gene lost 4 bases and the J gene lost 4 bases, with 21 bases spanning the gap. Per the germline V gene, CDR1 is SGHTA and CDR2 is FQGNSA. The CDR3 is made up of 17 amino acids. CDR3 sequence: CASSSRRGAQRADTQYF. In nucleotides, the CDR3 is TGTGCCAGCAGCTCCCGCCGGGGGGCCCAACGAGCAGATACGCAGTATTTT.

The CDR3 sequence is CAWNTSGLSSYEQYV. The CDR3 region has the DNA TGTGCCTGGAATACTAGCGGTTTAAGCTCCTACGAGCAGTACGTC. The chain has TRBV30 and TRBJ2-7; 8 positions agree with TRBD2. The CDR3 consists of 15 residues. Trimming at V came to 4 bases and at J to 0 bases, leaving 8 bases not matched to a gene. The germline CDR1 and CDR2 sequences are GTSNPN and SVGIG (reference sequence).

CDR3 bases: TGCAGCGTTGAGAAAGGCGGGGTCGGGGAGACCCAGTACTTC. Protein product: CSVEKGGVGETQYF. The chain links TRBV29-1 to TRBJ2-5; D possibly corresponds to TRBD2 (6 bases). The CDR3 is made up of 14 amino acids. V dropped 3 bases and J dropped 5 bases, with 16 bases sitting between them. CDR1 is SQVTM and CDR2 is ANQGSEA in the germline V gene. Filled out from reference TRBV29-1 and TRBJ2-5, the complete variable domain reads SAVISQKPSRDICQRGTSLTIQCQVDSQVTMMFWYRQQPGQSLTLIATANQGSEATYESGFVIDKFPISRPNLTFSTLTVSNMSPEDSSIYLCSVEKGGVGETQYFGPGTRLLVL.

The chain employs TRBV7-5 and TRBJ1-2. TRBV7-5 is tagged as a pseudogene. The CDR3 has 18 residues. CDR3 in amino acids: CVRSLPYIAFLANYGYTF. The CDR3 DNA reads as TGTGTCAGAAGCTTACCTTATATAGCATTCTTAGCTAACTATGGCTACACCTTC.

This chain joins TRBV19 and TRBJ1-1, with D maybe TRBD1 (6 bases). With 3 bases removed from V and 1 base from J, the gap between germline ends came to 9 bases. This CDR3 comprises 14 residues. Germline CDR1 reads LNHDA; CDR2 reads SQIVND (reference sequence). The CDR3 coding sequence is TGTGCCAGTAGTATTCCACAGGGGAACACTGAAGCTTTCTTT. Translated: CASSIPQGNTEAFF.

The chain joins TRBV19 to TRBJ1-5, with a weak D call TRBD1 (5 bases). The germline V and J ends were trimmed by 9 bases and 0 bases, with 15 bases remaining between them. The CDR3 spans 15 residues. CDR1 is LNHDA and CDR2 is SQIVND in the germline V gene (reference sequence). The CDR3 here is CASSRGNPSNQPQHF. The CDR3 DNA follows: TGTGCCAGCTCTCGGGGGAACCCTAGCAATCAGCCCCAGCATTTT.

This clone has a single count. The V call is TRBV15, the J call TRBJ2-2, with a tentative D call TRBD1 (6 bases). Deletions cut 4 bases from V and 1 base from J, with 16 bases between. The CDR3 is made up of 17 amino acids. Germline V gene sequence: CDR1 LNHNV, CDR2 YYDKDF (reference sequence). The CDR3 reads CATSTRTGTLNTGELFF. The CDR3 DNA reads as TGTGCCACCAGCACCCGTACCGGGACACTGAACACCGGGGAGCTGTTTTTT.

This clone has just a few counts. The gene calls are TRBV18 and TRBJ1-4; D is possibly TRBD1 (6 bases). The CDR3 runs 14 residues. Germline CDR1 and CDR2: KGHSH and LQKENI. The V and J ends lost 3 bases and 13 bases respectively, with 18 bases between them. The DNA for the CDR3 is TGTGCCAGCTCACCGATGGAAACAGGGCAAAGACTGTTTTTT. Protein product: CASSPMETGQRLFF.

The rearrangement joins TRBV11-3 to TRBJ1-5; 10 bases are a match to TRBD1. The CDR3 is 15 amino acids. The V and J ends lost 5 bases and 5 bases, in that order; junction bases with no gene match: 6. Germline values: CDR1 SGHNT, CDR2 YENEEA. The CDR3 nucleotides are TGTGCCAGCAGCCCGGGACAGGGGATGTATCAGCCCCAGCATTTT. This encodes CASSPGQGMYQPQHF. Filled out from reference TRBV11-3 and TRBJ1-5, the complete variable domain reads EAGVVQSPRYKIIEKKQPVAFWCNPISGHNTLYWYLQNLGQGPELLIRYENEEAVDDSQLPKDRFSAERLKGVDSTLKIQPAELGDSAVYLCASSPGQGMYQPQHFGDGTRLSIL.

The genes are TRBV30 and TRBJ2-7; D is unclear. CDR3 size: 13 residues. V was pared by 0 bases and J by 3 bases, with 9 bases between. Germline CDR1 reads GTSNPN; CDR2 reads SVGIG (reference sequence). Here the CDR3 DNA reads TGTGCCTGGAGTGTACTCATATACTACGAGCAGTACTTC. This encodes CAWSVLIYYEQYF.

This chain joins TRBV28 and TRBJ1-1; D not resolved. The CDR3 has 11 amino acids. V was shortened by 9 bases and J by 5 bases, with 10 bases between the two germline ends. Per the germline V gene, CDR1 is MDHEN and CDR2 is SYDVKM. As DNA, the CDR3 is TGTGCCAGTTCCGTTAGTACTGAAGCTTTCTTT. This gives the protein CASSVSTEAFF.

V is TRBV27 and J is TRBJ2-7; 9 bases match TRBD1. Germline trimming cut 5 bases from V and 2 bases from J; bases unmatched to any gene: 4. The CDR3 spans 14 residues. Germline loops: CDR1 MNHEY, CDR2 SMNVEV (reference sequence). DNA for the CDR3: TGTGCCAGCAGTCTCGGACAGGGGCCCTACGAGCAGTACTTC. Protein sequence: CASSLGQGPYEQYF.

Worth noting for this clone: This CDR3 fails to terminate in the conserved phenylalanine or tryptophan, so it likely reflects a read error. The DNA is omitted, as the CDR3 cannot be located on it reliably, and the CDR3 follows TCRdb's listing. The gene calls are TRBV10-2 and TRBJ1-6; TRBD1, the table's D call, lacks a check against the DNA. The CDR3 has 13 amino acids, counting both end residues. Germline lookup yields CDR1 WSHSY and CDR2 SAAADI. The CDR3 reads CASSESAVQALRL.